The 24 T cell receptor beta chains reported below all come from one sample, sequenced in a study of beta chain features in type 1 diabetes. Since all of the isolated RNA was reverse transcribed, expressed TCRB transcripts were what got sequenced. Profiling relied on immunoSEQ multiplex PCR, and the TCRdb table lists in-frame clones only, not all of them. The profile covers about 410,000 clones, with around 14% appearing a single time and around 0.035% taken by the ten largest. The sequencing input was naive CD4+ T cells from blood. These TCRs come from a man between 25 and 39 years old in good health.

The chain links TRBV2 to TRBJ2-5; D remains ambiguous. The CDR3 has 13 amino acids. Per germline, CDR1 SNHLY and CDR2 FYNNEI. V was cut by 6 bases and J by 3 bases, with 11 bases left in between. The CDR3 coding sequence is TGTGCCAGCAGGATCGGGTATAAAGAGACCCAGTACTTC. Its translation: CASRIGYKETQYF.

This clone appeared a few times. The chain links TRBV4-1 to TRBJ2-7, with 12 bases fitting TRBD1. CDR1 is MGHRA and CDR2 is YSYEKL in the germline V gene. V was pared by 4 bases and J by 7 bases, with 8 bases of the junction left unmatched. The CDR3 runs 15 residues. DNA of the CDR3: TGCGCCAGCAGCCTGGGGGACAGGGGGCACGGGGAGCAGTACTTC. Translating gives CASSLGDRGHGEQYF.

This clone showed up just a few times. The V and J genes are TRBV7-2 and TRBJ2-5, with no clear D. The CDR3 is 14 residues long. Deletions cut 0 bases from V and 3 bases from J, with 8 bases between. Germline CDR1 SGHTA, CDR2 FQGNSA. The CDR3 DNA reads as TGTGCCAGCAGCTTAGCCCCGCCTAAAGAGACCCAGTACTTC. Its translation is CASSLAPPKETQYF.

As regards this clone: At the DNA level, this CDR3 is encoded by other sequences in the same sample as well. This sequence joins TRBV9 and TRBJ2-3, with 10 nucleotides matching TRBD1. Per the germline V gene, CDR1 is SGDLS and CDR2 is YYNGEE. Unmatched junction bases numbered 8, after V lost 2 bases and J lost 2 bases. This CDR3 region has 17 residues. The CDR3 bases are TGTGCCAGCAGCGTTGGTTCGGGACAGGGGCCCACAGATACGCAGTATTTT. This gives the protein CASSVGSGQGPTDTQYF. Supplemented by reference TRBV9 and TRBJ2-3, the full variable domain reads DSGVTQTPKHLITATGQRVTLRCSPRSGDLSVYWYQQSLDQGLQFLIQYYNGEERAKGNILERFSAQQFPDLHSELNLSSLELGDSALYFCASSVGSGQGPTDTQYFGPGTRLTVL.

There are a few counts of this clone. This sequence joins TRBV30 and TRBJ2-1, with D uncertain. Trimming left V 2 bases short and J 9 bases short, with 14 bases between. In germline, CDR1 is GTSNPN, CDR2 SVGIG (reference sequence). The CDR3 runs to 13 residues. The CDR3 nucleotides read TGTGCCTGGAGTCCCTCGGACGGCCGTGAGCAGTTCTTC. Its protein is CAWSPSDGREQFF.

The rearrangement links TRBV19 to TRBJ2-3; TRBD2 agrees at 12 bases. The CDR3 length is 18 residues. V trimming: 4 bases; J trimming: 3 bases; junction bases outside the gene matches: 11. The germline CDR1 and CDR2 sequences are LNHDA and SQIVND (reference sequence). This CDR3 is CASSTFSAGTSGTDTQYF. The CDR3 DNA reads as TGTGCCAGTAGTACATTCTCCGCCGGGACTAGCGGGACAGATACGCAGTATTTT.

The chain is built from TRBV10-3 and TRBJ1-2; D is perhaps TRBD1 (5 bases). V lost 0 bases and J 2 bases, leaving 10 bases between the germline ends. The CDR3 length is 15 residues. The V gene's germline CDR1 is ENHRY and CDR2 SYGVKD. The CDR3 bases are TGTGCCATCAGTGAGTCACAGGTAGAGAACTATGGCTACACCTTC. It yields the protein CAISESQVENYGYTF.

This clone was picked up a small number of times. This chain connects TRBV7-2 to TRBJ2-5; the D gene is possibly TRBD1 (5 bases). CDR3 length equals 13 residues. Germline values: CDR1 SGHTA, CDR2 FQGNSA. Deletions cut 5 bases from V and 4 bases from J, with 11 bases between. CDR3 protein: CASSTGSGETQYF. Written as DNA, the CDR3 is TGTGCCAGCAGCACAGGCTCCGGAGAGACCCAGTACTTC.

V and J are TRBV6-5 and TRBJ1-2; tentatively, D is TRBD1 (5 bases). The CDR3 loop spans 13 amino acids. Germline CDR1 is MNHEY and CDR2 is SVGAGI. Trimming pared 4 bases from V and 4 bases from J, leaving 10 bases between. For the CDR3, the DNA is TGTGCCAGCAGTTCGGCGGGGACCTATGGCTACACCTTC. Encoded protein: CASSSAGTYGYTF.

The rearrangement uses TRBV30 and TRBJ2-2, with D unresolved. Germline V gene lookup returns CDR1 GTSNPN and CDR2 SVGIG (reference sequence). This CDR3 has 13 amino acids. Between the trimmed V and J ends, which lost 0 bases and 4 bases, there was a span of 6 bases. CDR3 protein: CAWSVRLTGELFF. CDR3 DNA sequence: TGTGCCTGGAGTGTACGGCTCACCGGGGAGCTGTTTTTT.

The V gene is TRBV6-5, the J gene TRBJ2-5; TRBD2 might be the D (5 bases). The CDR3 has 14 residues. Germline CDR1 is MNHEY and CDR2 is SVGAGI. The V gene lost 0 bases and the J gene lost 4 bases, with 9 bases spanning the gap. The CDR3 DNA reads as TGTGCCAGCAGTTACTCGAAACTAGTAGAGACCCAGTACTTC. Its translation is CASSYSKLVETQYF.

This chain joins TRBV28 and TRBJ2-7; possibly TRBD1 for D (5 bases). V was shortened by 6 bases and J by 2 bases, with 14 bases between the two germline ends. Germline-derived CDR1 and CDR2 are MDHEN and SYDVKM. There are 14 residues in the CDR3. CDR3 bases: TGTGCCAGCAGCTGGGGCGGCCACACCTACGAGCAGTACGTC. As protein: CASSWGGHTYEQYV.

This CDR3 is CASSIYDRLPNYGYTF. CDR3 bases: TGTGCCAGCAGCATATATGACAGGTTACCTAACTATGGCTACACCTTC. The V and J genes are TRBV7-8 and TRBJ1-2; weak D call: TRBD1 (6 bases). The length of the CDR3 is 16 residues. Between the trimmed V and J ends, which lost 5 bases and 0 bases, there was a span of 16 bases. The V gene's germline CDR1 is SGHVS and CDR2 FQNEAQ.

This clone turned up a few times. The chain couples TRBV11-2 to TRBJ2-3, with 7 bases lining up with TRBD2. The CDR3 contains 14 residues. Germline values: CDR1 SGHAT, CDR2 FQNNGV. Trimming cost V 7 bases and J 6 bases; bases outside gene matches: 10. CDR3 sequence: CASTLRGDRDTQYF. The CDR3, as DNA: TGTGCCAGCACCCTCCGGGGGGATAGGGATACGCAGTATTTT.

This clone has just a few counts. The chain links TRBV27 to TRBJ1-1, with D perhaps TRBD1 (5 bases). V was pared by 2 bases and J by 4 bases, with 11 bases between. CDR3 length: 14 amino acids. Germline lookup yields CDR1 MNHEY and CDR2 SMNVEV (reference sequence). CDR3 in DNA: TGTGCCAGCAGTTTAGAATCGAGGGGCACTGAAGCTTTCTTT. Protein product: CASSLESRGTEAFF.

The table lists this clone with a few counts. The chain couples TRBV7-9 to TRBJ2-1; 7 positions agree with TRBD1. This CDR3 region has 16 residues. With V trimmed by 5 bases and J by 0 bases, 7 bases remained unmatched. CDR1 is SEHNR, CDR2 FQNEAQ, per germline (reference sequence). CDR3 region: CASSTGQHSSYNEQFF. Written as DNA, the CDR3 is TGTGCCAGCAGCACGGGACAGCATAGCTCCTACAATGAGCAGTTCTTC. The full variable domain, its missing parts supplied by reference TRBV7-9 and TRBJ2-1, is DTGVSQNPRHKITKRGQNVTFRCDPISEHNRLYWYRQTLGQGPEFLTYFQNEAQLEKSRLLSDRFSAERPKGSFSTLEIQRTEQGDSAMYLCASSTGQHSSYNEQFFGPGTRLTVL.

V is TRBV5-1 and J is TRBJ2-4; TRBD1 matches 9 bases. The J segment lost 4 bases and the V segment lost 1 base, leaving 3 bases of the junction unmatched. In germline, CDR1 is SGHRS, CDR2 YFSETQ. This CDR3 is 15 amino acids long. The CDR3 DNA follows: TGCGCCAGCAGCTTGTCTGGGACAGGGAAAAACATTCAGTACTTC. This translates into CASSLSGTGKNIQYF.

This clone occurred a few times. The J gene is TRBJ2-5, the V gene TRBV4-3; possibly TRBD1 for D (7 bases). CDR1 and CDR2 from the germline V gene are LGHNA and YSLEER. The CDR3 is 16 amino acids. The V end lost 1 base, the J end lost 1 base, and 13 bases lay between the germline ends. CDR3 sequence reads: CASSQGTTGVQETQYF. CDR3 DNA: TGCGCCAGCAGCCAAGGGACTACAGGGGTCCAAGAGACCCAGTACTTC.

In its sample, this clone was seen a few times. One end of the junction is discordant with germline, which a read error may explain. This chain joins TRBV29-1 and TRBJ2-5; D is unresolved. CDR1 is SQVTM and CDR2 is ANQGSEA in the germline V gene. The CDR3 has 11 residues. CDR3 DNA: TGCAGCGTTGTCCTGGGCAGCCAGACGCACTTC. It yields the protein CSVVLGSQTHF.

The chain recombines TRBV10-3 with TRBJ1-4, with 9 bases matching TRBD1. CDR1 is ENHRY, CDR2 SYGVKD, per germline. V was clipped by 9 bases and J by 5 bases; unmatched bases: 4. The CDR3 runs to 13 residues. The CDR3, as DNA: TGTGCCATTCGGGGGACAGGGAATGAAAAACTGTTTTTT. It codes for CAIRGTGNEKLFF.

The chain joins TRBV19 to TRBJ2-5, with 7 bases fitting TRBD1. The CDR3 sequence is 15 residues long. Germline V CDR1 and CDR2: LNHDA, SQIVND (reference sequence). V was clipped by 3 bases and J by 5 bases; unmatched bases: 9. The CDR3 reads CASSIHRGYVETQYF. In DNA, the CDR3 is TGTGCCAGTAGTATTCACAGGGGATACGTGGAGACCCAGTACTTC.

The rearrangement joins TRBV7-9 to TRBJ1-1; 7 bases are shared with TRBD1. The CDR3 is 12 residues long. Germline V gene lookup returns CDR1 SEHNR and CDR2 FQNEAQ (reference sequence). J gave up 6 bases and V 4 bases, and 2 bases lay outside the gene matches. In nucleotides, the CDR3 is TGTGCCAGCAGCTGGGGACAGCCTGAAGCTTTCTTT. It translates to CASSWGQPEAFF.

This rearrangement joins TRBV29-1 to TRBJ2-3, with 7 bases lining up with TRBD1. Germline V gene data show CDR1 as SQVTM and CDR2 as ANQGSEA. J was trimmed by 4 bases and V by 4 bases; bases with no gene match: 8. This CDR3 has 14 amino acids. CDR3 amino acids: CSVGQQGNPDTQYF. The CDR3 coding sequence is TGCAGCGTTGGTCAACAGGGGAATCCAGATACGCAGTATTTT.

The rearrangement links TRBV13 to TRBJ2-4; TRBD1 matches 7 bases. V lost 5 bases to trimming and J lost 0 bases; unmatched junction nucleotides: 10. This CDR3 contains 17 residues. The V gene's germline CDR1 is PRHDT and CDR2 FYEKMQ (reference sequence). Here the CDR3 reads CASSIGDRVLAKNIQYF. Written as DNA, the CDR3 is TGTGCCAGCAGCATCGGGGACAGAGTTCTAGCCAAAAACATTCAGTACTTC.